The clone carrying this T cell receptor beta chain was counted a few times. The data are from a study of blood T cell repertoires in COVID-19. Study-level background: Samples came from the United States, Italy and Spain, spanning acute and convalescent COVID-19. Sources were T cells, B-cell-depleted T cells, or PBMCs; the material itself was cDNA or gDNA.

This CDR3 is built from 18 residues. The germline CDR1 and CDR2 sequences are MGHRA and YSYEKL. V shed 3 bases and J 1 base; nucleotides not matched to a gene: 11. In the authors' methods: Amplified reference gene primers provided the basis for estimating nucleated cell counts. Here immunoSEQ multiplex PCR was the method, and the copy in TCRdb shows in-frame clones only, minus some. The V and J calls and the clone size are those of that table, but D and trimming were determined from the DNA. The sample has 390,000 or so clones; about 90% are singletons. The chain uses TRBV4-1 and TRBJ1-5, with 8 nucleotides matching TRBD1. Sequencing was done on a sample of peripheral blood. The sequence was obtained from a young woman with COVID-19, enrolled during active disease. CDR3 bases: TGCGCCAGCAGCCAGACGGACAGGGCGGGCCGGAGCAATCAGCCCCAGCATTTT. Its translation: CASSQTDRAGRSNQPQHF.